This TCR beta chain was sequenced in a study of post-analysis software for immune sequencing data. Points from the study as a whole: TRBV5-6, TRBV5-1 and TRBV20-1 belonged to a set of about five TRBV segments that were more frequent in patients than controls.

Points on this clonotype: Its antigen remains unknown.

The TCR beta cDNA libraries carried unique molecular identifiers. In TCRdb, the PCR reads were re-called with MiXCR into one record per CDR3 protein. The sample contains 380,000 or so distinct CDR3 sequences, about a third of which appear only once. The germline V and J ends were trimmed by 7 bases and 3 bases, with 9 bases remaining between them. CDR3 length: 12 residues. In germline, CDR1 is MGHDK, CDR2 SYGVNS. The sequence derives from a girl between 5 and 17 years old with multiple sclerosis. Sequencing was done on a sample of blood. The chain uses TRBV25-1 and TRBJ1-1; D remains unclear. In DNA form, the CDR3 reads TGTGCCAGCAATTTCGGCGACACTGAAGCTTTCTTT. Translating gives CASNFGDTEAFF.